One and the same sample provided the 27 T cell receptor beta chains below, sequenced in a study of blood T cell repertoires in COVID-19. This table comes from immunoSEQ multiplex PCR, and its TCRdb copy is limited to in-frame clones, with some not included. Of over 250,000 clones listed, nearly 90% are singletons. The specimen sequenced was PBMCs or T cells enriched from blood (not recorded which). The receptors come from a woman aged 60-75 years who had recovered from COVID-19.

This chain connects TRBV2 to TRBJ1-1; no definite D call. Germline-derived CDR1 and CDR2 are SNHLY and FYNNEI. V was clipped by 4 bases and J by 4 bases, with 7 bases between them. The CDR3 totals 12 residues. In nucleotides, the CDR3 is TGTGCCAGCAGTGGGTGGAGCACTGAAGCTTTCTTT. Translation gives CASSGWSTEAFF.

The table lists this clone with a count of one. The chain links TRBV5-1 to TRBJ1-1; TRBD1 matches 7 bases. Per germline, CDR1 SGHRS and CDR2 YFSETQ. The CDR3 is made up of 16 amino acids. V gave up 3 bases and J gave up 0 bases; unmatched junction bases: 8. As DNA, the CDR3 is TGCGCCAGCAGCTCGGGACAGCCACTCATGAACACTGAAGCTTTCTTT. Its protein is CASSSGQPLMNTEAFF.

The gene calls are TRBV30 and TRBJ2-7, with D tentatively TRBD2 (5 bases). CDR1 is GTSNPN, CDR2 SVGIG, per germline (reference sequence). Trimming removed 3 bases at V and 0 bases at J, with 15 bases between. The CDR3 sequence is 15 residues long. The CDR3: CAWSQTPGSSYEQYF. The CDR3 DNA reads TGTGCCTGGAGCCAGACGCCGGGAAGCTCCTACGAGCAGTACTTC.

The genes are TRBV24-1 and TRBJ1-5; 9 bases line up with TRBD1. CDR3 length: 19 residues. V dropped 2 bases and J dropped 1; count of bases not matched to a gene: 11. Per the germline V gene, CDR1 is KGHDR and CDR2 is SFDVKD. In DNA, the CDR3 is TGTGCCACCAGTGATTCGGGGACAGGGACCGTCTGGAGCAATCAGCCCCAGCATTTT. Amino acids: CATSDSGTGTVWSNQPQHF.

The DNA for the CDR3 is TGTGCCTGGAGTGTATTGGGGCAGGGCCAGGGTAGGGAGCAGTACTTC. Protein: CAWSVLGQGQGREQYF. The chain employs TRBV30 and TRBJ2-7; the D gene is possibly TRBD1 (5 bases). The ends were cut back, 0 bases at V and 7 bases at J, with 22 bases in the middle. Germline V gives CDR1 GTSNPN, CDR2 SVGIG (reference sequence). The CDR3 is 16 residues long.

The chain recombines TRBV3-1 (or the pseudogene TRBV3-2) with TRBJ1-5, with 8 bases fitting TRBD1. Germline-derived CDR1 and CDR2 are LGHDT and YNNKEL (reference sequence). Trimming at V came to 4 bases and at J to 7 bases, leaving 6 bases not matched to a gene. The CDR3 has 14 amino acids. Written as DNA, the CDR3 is TGTGCCAGCAGCCCGGTACAGGGGGTACAGCCCCAGCATTTT. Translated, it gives CASSPVQGVQPQHF.

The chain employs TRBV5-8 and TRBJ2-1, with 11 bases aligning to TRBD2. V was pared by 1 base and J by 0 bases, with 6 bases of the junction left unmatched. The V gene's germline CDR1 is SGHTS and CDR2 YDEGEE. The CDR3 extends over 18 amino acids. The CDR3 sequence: CASSLFPGLADSYNEQFF. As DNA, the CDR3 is TGTGCCAGCAGCTTGTTCCCGGGACTAGCGGACTCCTACAATGAGCAGTTCTTC.

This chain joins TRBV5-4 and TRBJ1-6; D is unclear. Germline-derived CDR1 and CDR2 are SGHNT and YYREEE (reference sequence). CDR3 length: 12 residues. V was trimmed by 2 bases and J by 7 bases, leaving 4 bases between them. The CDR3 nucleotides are TGTGCCAGCAGCTTCGTAAATTCACCCCTCCACTTT. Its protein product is CASSFVNSPLHF.

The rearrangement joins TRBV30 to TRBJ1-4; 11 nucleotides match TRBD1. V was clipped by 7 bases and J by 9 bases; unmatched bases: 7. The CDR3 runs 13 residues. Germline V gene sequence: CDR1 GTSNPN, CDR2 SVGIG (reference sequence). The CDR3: CASRTGGMKKLFF. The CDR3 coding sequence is TGTGCCTCCCGGACAGGGGGCATGAAAAAACTGTTTTTT.

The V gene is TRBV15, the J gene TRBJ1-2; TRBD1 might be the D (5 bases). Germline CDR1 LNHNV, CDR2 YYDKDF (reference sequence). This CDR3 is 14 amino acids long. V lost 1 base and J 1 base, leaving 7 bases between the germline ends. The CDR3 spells CATSRVTDNYGYTF. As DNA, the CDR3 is TGTGCCACCAGCAGAGTGACAGATAACTATGGCTACACCTTC.

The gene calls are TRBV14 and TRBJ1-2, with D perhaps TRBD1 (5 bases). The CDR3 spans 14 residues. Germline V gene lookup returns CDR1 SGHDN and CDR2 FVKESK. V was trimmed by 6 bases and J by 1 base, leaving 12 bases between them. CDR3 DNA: TGTGCCAGCAGAAACTCGGGGGATAACTATGGCTACACCTTC. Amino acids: CASRNSGDNYGYTF. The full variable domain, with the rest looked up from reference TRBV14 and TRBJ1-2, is EAGVTQFPSHSVIEKGQTVTLRCDPISGHDNLYWYRRVMGKEIKFLLHFVKESKQDESGMPNNRFLAERTGGTYSTLKVQPAELEDSGVYFCASRNSGDNYGYTFGSGTRLTVV.

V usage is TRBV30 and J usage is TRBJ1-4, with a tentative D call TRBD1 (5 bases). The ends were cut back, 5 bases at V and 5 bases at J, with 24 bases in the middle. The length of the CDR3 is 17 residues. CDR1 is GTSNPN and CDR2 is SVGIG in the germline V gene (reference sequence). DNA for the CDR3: TGTGCCTGGGATGCAAGGGGCAGAACTCGGGCGAATGAAAAACTGTTTTTT. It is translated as CAWDARGRTRANEKLFF.

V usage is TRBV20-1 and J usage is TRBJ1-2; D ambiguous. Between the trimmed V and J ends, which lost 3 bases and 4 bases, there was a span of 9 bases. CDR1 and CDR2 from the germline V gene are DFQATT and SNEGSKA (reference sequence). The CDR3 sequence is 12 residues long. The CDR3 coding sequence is TGCAGTGCTAGTGACCCTTTCTATGGCTACACCTTC. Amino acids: CSASDPFYGYTF.

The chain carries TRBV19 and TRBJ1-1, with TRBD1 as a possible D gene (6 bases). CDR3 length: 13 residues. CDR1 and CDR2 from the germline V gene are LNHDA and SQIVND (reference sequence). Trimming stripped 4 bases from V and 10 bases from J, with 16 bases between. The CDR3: CASSRGQPTGAFF. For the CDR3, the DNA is TGTGCCAGTAGTAGGGGGCAACCGACGGGAGCTTTCTTT.

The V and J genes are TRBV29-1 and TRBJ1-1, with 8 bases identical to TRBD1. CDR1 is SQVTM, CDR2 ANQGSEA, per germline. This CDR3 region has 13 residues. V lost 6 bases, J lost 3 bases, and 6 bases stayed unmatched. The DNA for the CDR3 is TGCAGCGTCCAAGGACAGGGCTACACTGAAGCTTTCTTT. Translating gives CSVQGQGYTEAFF.

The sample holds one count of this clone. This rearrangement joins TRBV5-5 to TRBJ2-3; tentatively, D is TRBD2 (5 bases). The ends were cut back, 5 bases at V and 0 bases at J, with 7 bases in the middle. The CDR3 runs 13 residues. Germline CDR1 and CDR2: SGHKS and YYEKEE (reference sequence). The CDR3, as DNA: TGTGCCAGCAGGCGGGCCAGCACAGATACGCAGTATTTT. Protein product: CASRRASTDTQYF.

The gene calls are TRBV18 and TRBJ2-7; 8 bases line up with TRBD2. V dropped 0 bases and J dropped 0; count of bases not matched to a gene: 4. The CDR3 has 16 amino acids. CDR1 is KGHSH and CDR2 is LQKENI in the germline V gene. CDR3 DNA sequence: TGTGCCAGCTCACCACCGGAGGCGGGGGGCTCCTACGAGCAGTACTTC. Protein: CASSPPEAGGSYEQYF.

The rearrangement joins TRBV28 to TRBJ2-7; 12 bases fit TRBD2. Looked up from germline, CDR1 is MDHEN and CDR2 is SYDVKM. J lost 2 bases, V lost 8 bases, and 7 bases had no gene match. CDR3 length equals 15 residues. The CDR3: CASGTSGRSTYEQYF. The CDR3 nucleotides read TGTGCCAGCGGTACTAGCGGGAGGTCAACCTACGAGCAGTACTTC.

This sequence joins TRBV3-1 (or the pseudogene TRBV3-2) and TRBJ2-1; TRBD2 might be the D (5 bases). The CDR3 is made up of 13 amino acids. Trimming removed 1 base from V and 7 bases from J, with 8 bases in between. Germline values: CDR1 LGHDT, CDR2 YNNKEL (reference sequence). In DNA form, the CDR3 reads TGTGCCAGCAGCCAAGGGACTCCTAATGAGCAGTTCTTC. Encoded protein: CASSQGTPNEQFF.

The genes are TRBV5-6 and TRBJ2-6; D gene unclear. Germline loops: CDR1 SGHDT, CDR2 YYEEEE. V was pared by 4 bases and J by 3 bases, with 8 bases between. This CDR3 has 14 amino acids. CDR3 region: CASSPNGGANVLTF. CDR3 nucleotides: TGTGCCAGCAGCCCAAACGGTGGGGCCAACGTCCTGACTTTC.

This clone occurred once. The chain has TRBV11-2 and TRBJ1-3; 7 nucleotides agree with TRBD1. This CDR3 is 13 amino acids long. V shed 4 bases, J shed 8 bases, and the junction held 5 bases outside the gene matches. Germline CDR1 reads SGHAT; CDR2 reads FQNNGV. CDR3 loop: CASSYDRDHTIYF. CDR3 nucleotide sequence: TGTGCCAGCAGCTATGACAGGGATCACACCATATATTTT.

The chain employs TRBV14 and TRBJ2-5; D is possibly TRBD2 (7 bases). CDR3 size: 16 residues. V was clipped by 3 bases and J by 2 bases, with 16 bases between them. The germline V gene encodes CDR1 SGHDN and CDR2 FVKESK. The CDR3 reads CASSQRLGGTQETQYF. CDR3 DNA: TGTGCCAGCAGCCAGAGGTTGGGAGGGACACAAGAGACCCAGTACTTC.

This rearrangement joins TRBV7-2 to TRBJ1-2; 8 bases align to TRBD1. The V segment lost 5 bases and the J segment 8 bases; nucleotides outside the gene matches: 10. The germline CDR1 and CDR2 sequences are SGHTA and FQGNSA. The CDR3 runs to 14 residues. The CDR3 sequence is CASSPRQGIDGYTF. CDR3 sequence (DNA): TGTGCCAGCAGCCCTCGACAGGGGATTGACGGCTACACCTTC.

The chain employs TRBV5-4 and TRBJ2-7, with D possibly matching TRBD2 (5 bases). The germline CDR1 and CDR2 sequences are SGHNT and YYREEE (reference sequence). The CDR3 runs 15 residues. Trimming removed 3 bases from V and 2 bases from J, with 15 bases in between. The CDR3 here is CASSSYSGPAYEQYF. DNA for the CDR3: TGTGCCAGCAGCTCCTACAGCGGACCGGCCTACGAGCAGTACTTC.

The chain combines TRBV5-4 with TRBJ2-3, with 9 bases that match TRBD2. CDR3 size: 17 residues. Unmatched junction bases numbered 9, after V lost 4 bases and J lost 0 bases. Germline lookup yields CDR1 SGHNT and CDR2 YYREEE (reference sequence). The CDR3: CASSPGLAGTSTDTQYF. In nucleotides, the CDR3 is TGTGCCAGCAGCCCCGGGCTAGCGGGGACCAGCACAGATACGCAGTATTTT.

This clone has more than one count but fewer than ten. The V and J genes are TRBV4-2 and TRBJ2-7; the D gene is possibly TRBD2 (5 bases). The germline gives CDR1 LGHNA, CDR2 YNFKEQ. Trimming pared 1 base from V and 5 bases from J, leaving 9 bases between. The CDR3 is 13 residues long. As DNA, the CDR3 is TGTGCCAGCAGCCAAGGACTAAAGGACGAGCAGTACTTC. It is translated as CASSQGLKDEQYF.

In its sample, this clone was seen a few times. For the CDR3, the DNA is TGCGCCAGCAGGGTCGGGGGGGGCGGAAGCACTGAAGCTTTCTTT. This translates into CASRVGGGGSTEAFF. This chain uses TRBV10-2 with TRBJ1-1; possible D gene TRBD1, 6 bases. Germline loops: CDR1 WSHSY, CDR2 SAAADI. The ends were cut back, 6 bases at V and 4 bases at J, with 18 bases in the middle. CDR3 length equals 15 residues.